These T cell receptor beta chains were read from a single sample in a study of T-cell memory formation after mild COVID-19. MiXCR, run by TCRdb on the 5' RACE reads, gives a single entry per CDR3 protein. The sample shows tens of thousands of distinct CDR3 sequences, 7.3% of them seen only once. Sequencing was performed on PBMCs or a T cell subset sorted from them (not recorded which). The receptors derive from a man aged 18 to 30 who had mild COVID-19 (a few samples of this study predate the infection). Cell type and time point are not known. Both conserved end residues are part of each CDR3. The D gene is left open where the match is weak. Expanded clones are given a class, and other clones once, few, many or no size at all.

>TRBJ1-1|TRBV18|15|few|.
CASSPPLGLNTEAFF
TGTGCCAGCTCACCACCCTTAGGGCTGAACACTGAAGCTTTCTTT
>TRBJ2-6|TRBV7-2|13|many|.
CASAEAGANVLTF
TGTGCCAGCGCGGAGGCTGGGGCCAACGTCCTGACTTTC
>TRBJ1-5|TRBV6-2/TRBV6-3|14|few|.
CASSPGRHNQPQHF
TGTGCCAGCAGCCCCGGGCGGCACAATCAGCCCCAGCATTTT
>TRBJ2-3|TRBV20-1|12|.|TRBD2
CSGAGGKDTQYF
TGCAGTGGTGCGGGGGGCAAAGATACGCAGTATTTT
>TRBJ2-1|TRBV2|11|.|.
CASAVYNEQFF
TGTGCCAGCGCTGTCTACAATGAGCAGTTCTTC
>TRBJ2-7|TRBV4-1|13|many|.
CASSHAQTYEQYF
TGCGCCAGCAGCCATGCACAAACCTACGAGCAGTACTTC
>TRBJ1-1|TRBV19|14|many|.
CASSTDRLNTEAFF
TGTGCCAGTAGCACCGACAGACTGAACACTGAAGCTTTCTTT
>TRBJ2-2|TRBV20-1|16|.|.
CSARVVRAGNTGELFF
TGCAGTGCTAGAGTAGTTCGGGCGGGAAACACCGGGGAGCTGTTTTTT
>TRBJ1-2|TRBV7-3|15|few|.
CASSFFKDPAGGYTF
TGTGCCAGCAGCTTTTTCAAGGATCCCGCTGGTGGCTACACCTTC
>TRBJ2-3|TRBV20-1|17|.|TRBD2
CSARDRRGSGGTDTQYF
TGCAGTGCTAGAGATCGTCGGGGTAGCGGGGGCACAGATACGCAGTATTTT
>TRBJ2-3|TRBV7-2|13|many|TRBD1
CASSPGGGDTQYF
TGTGCCAGCAGCCCAGGGGGCGGAGATACGCAGTATTTT
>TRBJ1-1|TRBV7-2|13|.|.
CASSAGGNTEAFF
TGTGCCAGCAGCGCCGGAGGGAACACTGAAGCTTTCTTT
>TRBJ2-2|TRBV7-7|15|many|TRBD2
CASSRTSGATRELFF
TGTGCTAGCAGTCGGACTAGCGGGGCTACCAGGGAGCTGTTTTTT
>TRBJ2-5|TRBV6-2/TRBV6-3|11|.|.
CAAAGQETQYF
TGTGCCGCGGCGGGGCAAGAGACCCAGTACTTC
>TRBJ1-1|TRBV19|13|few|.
CASTTGANTEAFF
TGTGCCAGTACCACGGGGGCGAACACTGAAGCTTTCTTT